The present T cell receptor (beta chain) was sequenced within a study of response to subunit inactivated influenza vaccine. TCRdb processed the RT-PCR reads anew with MiXCR; each CDR3 protein has one entry. The sample yields roughly 710,000 distinct CDR3 sequences, about 14% seen once. With regard to this clonotype: The target antigen is unknown.

Study-wide points: The authors proposed limited new T cell recruitment per seasonal influenza vaccination.

Sequenced here: PBMCs from blood, sampled roughly 15 days before vaccination. The source is a man aged 45-60 years who received an inactivated influenza vaccine.

The CDR3 is CAISEGPNSLNEQFF. The CDR3 DNA sequence: TGTGCCATCAGTGAGGGCCCCAACTCATTAAATGAGCAGTTCTTC. This rearrangement joins TRBV10-3 to TRBJ2-1; D call uncertain. From germline, CDR1 is ENHRY and CDR2 SYGVKD. CDR3 length: 15 amino acids. Deletions cut 2 bases from V and 7 bases from J, with 15 bases between.